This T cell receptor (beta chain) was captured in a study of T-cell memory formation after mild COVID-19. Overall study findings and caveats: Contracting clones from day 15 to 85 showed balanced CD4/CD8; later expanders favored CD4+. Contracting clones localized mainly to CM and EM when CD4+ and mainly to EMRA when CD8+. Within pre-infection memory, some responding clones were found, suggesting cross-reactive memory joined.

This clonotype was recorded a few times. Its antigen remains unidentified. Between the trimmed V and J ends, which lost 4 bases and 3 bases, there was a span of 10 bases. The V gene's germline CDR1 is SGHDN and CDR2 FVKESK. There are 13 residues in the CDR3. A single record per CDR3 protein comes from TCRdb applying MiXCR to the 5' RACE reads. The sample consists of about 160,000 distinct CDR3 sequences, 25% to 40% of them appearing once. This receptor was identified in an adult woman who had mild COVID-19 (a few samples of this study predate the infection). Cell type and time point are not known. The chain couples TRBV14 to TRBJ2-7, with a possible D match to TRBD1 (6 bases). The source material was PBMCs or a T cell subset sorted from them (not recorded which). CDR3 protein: CASSRGPFYEQYF. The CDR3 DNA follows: TGTGCCAGCAGCCGGGGGCCATTCTACGAGCAGTACTTC. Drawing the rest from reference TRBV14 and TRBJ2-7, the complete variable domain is EAGVTQFPSHSVIEKGQTVTLRCDPISGHDNLYWYRRVMGKEIKFLLHFVKESKQDESGMPNNRFLAERTGGTYSTLKVQPAELEDSGVYFCASSRGPFYEQYFGPGTRLTVT.